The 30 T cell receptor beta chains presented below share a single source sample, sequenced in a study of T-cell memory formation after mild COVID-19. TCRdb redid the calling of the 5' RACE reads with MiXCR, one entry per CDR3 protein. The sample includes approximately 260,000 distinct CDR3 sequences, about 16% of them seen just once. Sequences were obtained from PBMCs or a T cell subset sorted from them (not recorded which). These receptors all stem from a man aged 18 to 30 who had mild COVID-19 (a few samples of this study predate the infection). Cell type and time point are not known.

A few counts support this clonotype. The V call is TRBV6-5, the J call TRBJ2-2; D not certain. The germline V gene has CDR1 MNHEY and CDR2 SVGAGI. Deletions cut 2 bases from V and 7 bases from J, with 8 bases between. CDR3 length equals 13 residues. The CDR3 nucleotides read TGTGCCAGCAGTTACCCCTCGGTCGGGGAGCTGTTTTTT. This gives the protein CASSYPSVGELFF.

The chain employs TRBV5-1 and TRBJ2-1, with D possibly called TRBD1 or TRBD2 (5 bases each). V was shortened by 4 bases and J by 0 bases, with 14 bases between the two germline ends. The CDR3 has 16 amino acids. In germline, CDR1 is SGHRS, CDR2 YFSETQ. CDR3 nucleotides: TGCGCCAGCAGCGTGACAGTGGGGAGCTCCTACAATGAGCAGTTCTTC. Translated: CASSVTVGSSYNEQFF.

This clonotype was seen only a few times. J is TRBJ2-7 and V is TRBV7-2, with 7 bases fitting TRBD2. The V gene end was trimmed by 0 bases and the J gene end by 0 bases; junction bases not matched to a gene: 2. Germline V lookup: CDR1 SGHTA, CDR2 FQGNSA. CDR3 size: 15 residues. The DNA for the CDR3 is TGTGCCAGCAGCTTAGCGCCTAGCGGCTCCTACGAGCAGTACTTC. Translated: CASSLAPSGSYEQYF.

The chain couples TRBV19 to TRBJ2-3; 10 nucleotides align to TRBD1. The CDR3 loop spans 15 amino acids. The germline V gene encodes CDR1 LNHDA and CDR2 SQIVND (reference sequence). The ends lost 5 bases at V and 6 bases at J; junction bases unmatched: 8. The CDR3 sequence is CASSVETGGMDTQYF. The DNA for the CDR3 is TGTGCCAGTAGTGTTGAGACAGGGGGCATGGATACGCAGTATTTT.

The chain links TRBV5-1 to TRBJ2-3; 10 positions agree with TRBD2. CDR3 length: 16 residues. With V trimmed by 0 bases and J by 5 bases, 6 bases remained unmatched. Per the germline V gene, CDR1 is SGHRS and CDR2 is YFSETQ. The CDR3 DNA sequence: TGCGCCAGCAGCTTGGGGCTAGCGGGGGCTGAAGATACGCAGTATTTT. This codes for CASSLGLAGAEDTQYF.

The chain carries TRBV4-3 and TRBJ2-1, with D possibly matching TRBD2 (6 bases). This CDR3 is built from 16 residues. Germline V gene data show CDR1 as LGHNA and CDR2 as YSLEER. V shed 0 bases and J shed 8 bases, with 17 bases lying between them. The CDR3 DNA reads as TGCGCCAGCAGCCAAGATAGCGGCATAGAGGTCCATGAGCAGTTCTTC. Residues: CASSQDSGIEVHEQFF.

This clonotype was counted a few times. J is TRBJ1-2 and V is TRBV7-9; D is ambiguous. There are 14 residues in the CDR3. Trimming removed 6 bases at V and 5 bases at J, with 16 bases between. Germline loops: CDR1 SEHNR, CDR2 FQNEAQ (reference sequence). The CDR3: CASSPFGERYGYTF. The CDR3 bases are TGTGCCAGCAGTCCCTTTGGAGAGCGGTATGGCTACACCTTC.

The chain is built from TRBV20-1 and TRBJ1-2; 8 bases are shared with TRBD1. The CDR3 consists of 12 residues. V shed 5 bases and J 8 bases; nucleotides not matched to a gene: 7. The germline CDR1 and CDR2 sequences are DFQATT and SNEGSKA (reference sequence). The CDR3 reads CSAHDRGRGYTF. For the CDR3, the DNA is TGCAGTGCTCACGACAGGGGAAGAGGCTACACCTTC.

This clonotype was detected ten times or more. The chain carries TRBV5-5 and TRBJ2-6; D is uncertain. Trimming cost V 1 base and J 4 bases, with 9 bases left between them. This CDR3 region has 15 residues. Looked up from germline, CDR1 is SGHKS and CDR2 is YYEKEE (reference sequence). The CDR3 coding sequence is TGTGCCAGCAGCTTGTTAGGCGCAGGGGCCAACGTCCTGACTTTC. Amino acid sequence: CASSLLGAGANVLTF.

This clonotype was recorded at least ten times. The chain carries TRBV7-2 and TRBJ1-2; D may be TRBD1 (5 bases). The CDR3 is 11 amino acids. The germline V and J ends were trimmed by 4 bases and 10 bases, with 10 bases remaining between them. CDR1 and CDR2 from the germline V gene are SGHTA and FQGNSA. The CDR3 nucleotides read TGTGCCAGCAGCTCCACCAGGGTCTACACCTTC. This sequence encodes CASSSTRVYTF.

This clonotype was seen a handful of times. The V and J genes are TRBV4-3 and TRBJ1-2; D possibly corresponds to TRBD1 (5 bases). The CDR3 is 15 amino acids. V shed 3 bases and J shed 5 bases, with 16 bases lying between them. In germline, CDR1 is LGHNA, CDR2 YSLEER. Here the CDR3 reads CASSHGGVLGYGYTF. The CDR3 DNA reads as TGCGCCAGCAGCCACGGAGGGGTGTTGGGTTATGGCTACACCTTC.

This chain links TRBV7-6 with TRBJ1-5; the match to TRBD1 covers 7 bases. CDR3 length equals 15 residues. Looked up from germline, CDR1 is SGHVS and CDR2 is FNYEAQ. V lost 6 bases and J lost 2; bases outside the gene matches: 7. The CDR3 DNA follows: TGTGCCAGCAGTCCGGGACAGCAGGGCAATCAGCCCCAGCATTTT. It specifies CASSPGQQGNQPQHF.

In DNA form, the CDR3 reads TGCGCCAGCAGCTTACAGGGAGCCGGGGCAGATACGCAGTATTTT. Amino acid sequence: CASSLQGAGADTQYF. The V and J genes are TRBV5-1 and TRBJ2-3, with TRBD1 as a possible D gene (6 bases). V lost 2 bases and J 4 bases, leaving 14 bases between the germline ends. Germline V gene lookup returns CDR1 SGHRS and CDR2 YFSETQ. The CDR3 extends over 15 amino acids.

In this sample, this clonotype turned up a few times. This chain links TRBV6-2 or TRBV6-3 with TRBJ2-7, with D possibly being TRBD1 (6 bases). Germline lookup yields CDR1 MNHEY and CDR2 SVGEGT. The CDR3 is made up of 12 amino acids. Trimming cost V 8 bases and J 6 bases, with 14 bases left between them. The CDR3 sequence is CASADRIREQYF. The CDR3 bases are TGTGCCAGCGCCGACAGGATACGCGAGCAGTACTTC.

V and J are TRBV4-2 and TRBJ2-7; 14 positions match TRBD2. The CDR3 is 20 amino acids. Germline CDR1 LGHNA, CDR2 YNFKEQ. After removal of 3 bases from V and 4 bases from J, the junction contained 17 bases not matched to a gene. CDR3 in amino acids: CASSQLTWGTSGGRFYEQYF. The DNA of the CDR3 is TGTGCCAGCAGCCAGCTAACATGGGGGACTAGCGGGGGCCGTTTTTACGAGCAGTACTTC.

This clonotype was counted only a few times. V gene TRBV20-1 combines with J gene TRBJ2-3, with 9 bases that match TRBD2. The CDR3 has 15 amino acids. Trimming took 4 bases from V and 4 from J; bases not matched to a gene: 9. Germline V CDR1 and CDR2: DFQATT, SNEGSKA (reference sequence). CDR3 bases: TGCAGTGCTACGCCTAGCGGGGCTCTTGCAGATACGCAGTATTTT. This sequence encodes CSATPSGALADTQYF.

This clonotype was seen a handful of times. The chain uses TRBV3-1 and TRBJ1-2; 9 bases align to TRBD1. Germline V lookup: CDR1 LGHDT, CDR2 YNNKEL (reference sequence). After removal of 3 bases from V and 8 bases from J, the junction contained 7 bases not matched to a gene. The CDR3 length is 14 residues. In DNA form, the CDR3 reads TGTGCCAGCAGCCAGATGCCGGGACAGGGAGGCTACACCTTC. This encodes CASSQMPGQGGYTF.

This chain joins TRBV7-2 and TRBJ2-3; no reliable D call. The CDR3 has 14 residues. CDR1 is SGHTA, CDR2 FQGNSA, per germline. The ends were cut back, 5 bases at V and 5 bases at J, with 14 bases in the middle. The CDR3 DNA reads TGTGCCAGCAGCCTGTACGGTATGGGAGATACGCAGTATTTT. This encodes CASSLYGMGDTQYF.

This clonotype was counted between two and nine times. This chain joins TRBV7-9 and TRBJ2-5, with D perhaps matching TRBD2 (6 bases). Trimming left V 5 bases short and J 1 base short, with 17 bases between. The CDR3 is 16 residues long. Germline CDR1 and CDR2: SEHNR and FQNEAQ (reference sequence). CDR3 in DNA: TGTGCCAGCAGCGCCGCCCGGGACTGGGGCCAAGAGACCCAGTACTTC. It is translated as CASSAARDWGQETQYF.

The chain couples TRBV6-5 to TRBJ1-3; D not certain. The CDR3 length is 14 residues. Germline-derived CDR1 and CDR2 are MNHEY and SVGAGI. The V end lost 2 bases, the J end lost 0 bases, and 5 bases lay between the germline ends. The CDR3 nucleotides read TGTGCCAGCAGTTACACAGACTCTGGAAACACCATATATTTT. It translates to CASSYTDSGNTIYF.

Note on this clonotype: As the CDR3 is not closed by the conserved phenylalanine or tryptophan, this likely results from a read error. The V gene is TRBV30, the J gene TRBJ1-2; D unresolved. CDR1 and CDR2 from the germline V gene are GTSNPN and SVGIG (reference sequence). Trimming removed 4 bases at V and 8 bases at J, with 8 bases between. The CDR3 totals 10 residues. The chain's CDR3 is CAWMMGGYTI. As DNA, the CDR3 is TGTGCCTGGATGATGGGAGGCTACACCATC.

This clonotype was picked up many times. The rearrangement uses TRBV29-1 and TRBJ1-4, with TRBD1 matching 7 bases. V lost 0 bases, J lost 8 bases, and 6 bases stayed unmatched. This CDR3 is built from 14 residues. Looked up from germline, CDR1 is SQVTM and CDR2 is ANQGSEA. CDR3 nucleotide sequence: TGCAGCGTTGAAGACGGGACAGCCCCAGAAAAACTGTTTTTT. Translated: CSVEDGTAPEKLFF.

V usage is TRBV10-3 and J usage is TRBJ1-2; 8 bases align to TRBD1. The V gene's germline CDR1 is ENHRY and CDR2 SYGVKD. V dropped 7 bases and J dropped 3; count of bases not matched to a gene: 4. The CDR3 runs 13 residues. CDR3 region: CAITMTGDYGYTF. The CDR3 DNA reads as TGTGCCATCACCATGACAGGGGACTATGGCTACACCTTC.

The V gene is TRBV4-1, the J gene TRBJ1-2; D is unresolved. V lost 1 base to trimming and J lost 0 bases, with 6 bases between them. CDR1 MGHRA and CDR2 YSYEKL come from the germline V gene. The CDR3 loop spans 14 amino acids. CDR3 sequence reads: CASSQGLANYGYTF. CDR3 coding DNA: TGCGCCAGCAGCCAAGGACTGGCTAACTATGGCTACACCTTC.

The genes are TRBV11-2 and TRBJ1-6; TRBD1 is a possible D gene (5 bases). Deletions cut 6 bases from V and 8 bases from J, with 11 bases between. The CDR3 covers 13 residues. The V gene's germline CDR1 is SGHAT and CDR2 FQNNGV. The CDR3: CASSTGTDSPLHF. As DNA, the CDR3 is TGTGCCAGCAGTACCGGGACGGATTCACCCCTCCACTTT.

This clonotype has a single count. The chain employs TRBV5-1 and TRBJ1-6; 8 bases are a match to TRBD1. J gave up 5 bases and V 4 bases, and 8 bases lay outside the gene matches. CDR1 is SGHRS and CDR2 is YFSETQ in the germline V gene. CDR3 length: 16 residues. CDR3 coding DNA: TGCGCCAGCAGCCCCCGGACAGGGTCCCATAATTCACCCCTCCACTTT. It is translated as CASSPRTGSHNSPLHF. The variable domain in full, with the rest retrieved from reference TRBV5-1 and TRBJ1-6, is KAGVTQTPRYLIKTRGQQVTLSCSPISGHRSVSWYQQTPGQGLQFLFEYFSETQRNKGNFPGRFSGRQFSNSRSEMNVSTLELGDSALYLCASSPRTGSHNSPLHFGNGTRLTVT.

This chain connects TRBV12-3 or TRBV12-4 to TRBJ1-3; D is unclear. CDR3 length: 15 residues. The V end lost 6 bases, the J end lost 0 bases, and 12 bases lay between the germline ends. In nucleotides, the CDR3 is TGTGCCAGCAGCCCCAGTGGGCGCTCTGGAAACACCATATATTTT. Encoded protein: CASSPSGRSGNTIYF.

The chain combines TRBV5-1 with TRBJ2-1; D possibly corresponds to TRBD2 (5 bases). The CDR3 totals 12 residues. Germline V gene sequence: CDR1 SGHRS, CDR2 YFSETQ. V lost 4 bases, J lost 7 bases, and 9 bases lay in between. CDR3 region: CASSARGNEQFF. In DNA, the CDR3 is TGCGCCAGCAGCGCACGCGGGAATGAGCAGTTCTTC. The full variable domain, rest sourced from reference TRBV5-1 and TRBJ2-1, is KAGVTQTPRYLIKTRGQQVTLSCSPISGHRSVSWYQQTPGQGLQFLFEYFSETQRNKGNFPGRFSGRQFSNSRSEMNVSTLELGDSALYLCASSARGNEQFFGPGTRLTVL.

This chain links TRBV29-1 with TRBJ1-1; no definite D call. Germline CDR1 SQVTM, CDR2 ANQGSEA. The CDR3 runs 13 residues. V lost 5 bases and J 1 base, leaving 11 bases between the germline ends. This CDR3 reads CSVRGATNTEAFF. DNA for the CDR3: TGCAGCGTTCGGGGAGCGACGAACACTGAAGCTTTCTTT. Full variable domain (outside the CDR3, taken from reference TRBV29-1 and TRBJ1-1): SAVISQKPSRDICQRGTSLTIQCQVDSQVTMMFWYRQQPGQSLTLIATANQGSEATYESGFVIDKFPISRPNLTFSTLTVSNMSPEDSSIYLCSVRGATNTEAFFGQGTRLTVV.

Here the CDR3 reads CAWSVLVGRGRETQYF. The DNA of the CDR3 is TGTGCCTGGAGTGTTTTAGTGGGCAGGGGGCGGGAGACCCAGTACTTC. The gene calls are TRBV30 and TRBJ2-5; 8 bases line up with TRBD1. This CDR3 has 16 residues. The V gene's germline CDR1 is GTSNPN and CDR2 SVGIG (reference sequence). Trimming removed 0 bases from V and 5 bases from J; junction bases left unmatched: 11.